This passage covers 18 T cell receptor beta chains from one sample sequenced in a study of Tregs in tolerant kidney transplant recipients. Repertoires were generated with immunoSEQ multiplex PCR, while TCRdb's copy carries only in-frame clones and drops some. The data contain about 46,000 clones, around 90% of them seen just once; the ten biggest clones take up around 0.67%. Sequencing input: Tregs from blood. These receptors were collected from a human donor in good health.

With regard to this clone: Germline is not matched at one junction end, which may reflect a read error. The rearrangement links TRBV5-1 to TRBJ2-1; D is unclear. The germline V gene has CDR1 SGHRS and CDR2 YFSETQ. CDR3 length: 13 residues. In nucleotides, the CDR3 is TGCGCCGGCAGCTTGGACCCCCCTACGGATCGGTTCTTC. This encodes CAGSLDPPTDRFF. The variable domain in full, with the rest retrieved from reference TRBV5-1 and TRBJ2-1, is KAGVTQTPRYLIKTRGQQVTLSCSPISGHRSVSWYQQTPGQGLQFLFEYFSETQRNKGNFPGRFSGRQFSNSRSEMNVSTLELGDSALYLCAGSLDPPTDRFFGPGTRLTVL.

This chain joins TRBV4-1 and TRBJ1-6, with TRBD1 identical over 8 bases. Losses at the gene ends were 4 bases for V and 9 bases for J; bases not matched to a gene: 8. Germline assignment: CDR1 MGHRA and CDR2 YSYEKL. The CDR3 loop spans 15 amino acids. In nucleotides, the CDR3 is TGCGCCAGCAGCCCCTCGGACAGGGTACTTTCACCCCTCCACTTT. This sequence encodes CASSPSDRVLSPLHF.

Remarks on this clone: This same CDR3 is encoded by further DNA sequences in the sample. The chain employs TRBV20-1 and TRBJ2-3; 7 bases map to TRBD2. Germline V gives CDR1 DFQATT, CDR2 SNEGSKA (reference sequence). The CDR3 loop spans 11 amino acids. J was trimmed by 5 bases and V by 6 bases; bases with no gene match: 2. CDR3: CSAGRGDTQYF. For the CDR3, the DNA is TGCAGTGCAGGGAGGGGAGATACGCAGTATTTT.

The chain joins TRBV18 to TRBJ1-5; 11 bases are shared with TRBD1. Losses at the gene ends were 4 bases for V and 0 bases for J; bases not matched to a gene: 11. This CDR3 has 19 residues. Germline CDR1 KGHSH, CDR2 LQKENI. DNA for the CDR3: TGTGCCAGCTCACGCCTCCCCGGGACAGGGGGATTTAGCAATCAGCCCCAGCATTTT. It encodes CASSRLPGTGGFSNQPQHF. Full variable domain (remainder filled in from reference TRBV18 and TRBJ1-5): NAGVMQNPRHLVRRRGQEARLRCSPMKGHSHVYWYRQLPEEGLKFMVYLQKENIIDESGMPKERFSAEFPKEGPSILRIQQVVRGDSAAYFCASSRLPGTGGFSNQPQHFGDGTRLSIL.

Here the CDR3 reads CASSLLGSGYNEQFF. The CDR3, as DNA: TGTGCCAGCAGCTTACTTGGTAGCGGGTACAATGAGCAGTTCTTC. The chain couples TRBV7-9 to TRBJ2-1; 7 bases fit TRBD2. Germline values: CDR1 SEHNR, CDR2 FQNEAQ (reference sequence). The CDR3 is made up of 15 amino acids. V shed 2 bases and J 4 bases; nucleotides not matched to a gene: 5.

The rearrangement joins TRBV5-1 to TRBJ2-1; D is possibly TRBD1 (6 bases). CDR3 length equals 16 residues. Germline assignment: CDR1 SGHRS and CDR2 YFSETQ. The ends were cut back, 0 bases at V and 2 bases at J, with 12 bases in the middle. The CDR3 DNA reads TGCGCCAGCAGCTTGGTAACAGGGCCTACCTACAATGAGCAGTTCTTC. Residues: CASSLVTGPTYNEQFF.

There are a few counts of this clone. The chain recombines TRBV27 with TRBJ1-5, with 11 bases matching TRBD1. J was trimmed by 7 bases and V by 5 bases; bases with no gene match: 7. The CDR3 loop spans 15 amino acids. Germline lookup yields CDR1 MNHEY and CDR2 SMNVEV (reference sequence). The CDR3 reads CASSPWDRGLQPQHF. The CDR3 nucleotides read TGTGCCAGCAGTCCTTGGGACAGGGGGTTACAGCCCCAGCATTTT.

The chain couples TRBV2 to TRBJ1-4; 8 bases agree with TRBD1. Germline V gene data show CDR1 as SNHLY and CDR2 as FYNNEI. V gave up 8 bases and J gave up 4 bases; unmatched junction bases: 6. The CDR3 runs to 14 residues. Here the CDR3 DNA reads TGTGCCAGCCTTCCGGGACAGGTTAATGAAAAACTGTTTTTT. Its protein product is CASLPGQVNEKLFF.

The V gene is TRBV2, the J gene TRBJ1-5; 8 bases agree with TRBD1. The CDR3 sequence is 15 residues long. The V and J ends lost 9 bases and 0 bases, in that order; junction bases with no gene match: 7. Germline CDR1 and CDR2: SNHLY and FYNNEI. The CDR3 DNA sequence: TGTGCCAGTAGAGGACAGGGACTTAGCAATCAGCCCCAGCATTTT. Translation gives CASRGQGLSNQPQHF.

V gene TRBV11-2 combines with J gene TRBJ2-5; TRBD1 agrees at 7 bases. The closer fit of TRBJ2-7 to the DNA end suggests the J call may be wrong. CDR3 length: 15 residues. Germline V lookup: CDR1 SGHAT, CDR2 FQNNGV. Written as DNA, the CDR3 is TGTGCCAGCAGCTCGACGACAGGGTTGGGGTACGAGCAGTACTTC. Protein sequence: CASSSTTGLGYEQYF.

The V call is TRBV11-1, the J call TRBJ2-1; D may be TRBD2 (5 bases). The CDR3 sequence is 12 residues long. Germline CDR1 and CDR2: SGHAT and FQDESV (reference sequence). V shed 5 bases and J shed 5 bases, with 7 bases lying between them. CDR3 DNA sequence: TGTGCCAGCAGCACTAGGAACAATGAGCAGTTCTTC. Translated: CASSTRNNEQFF.

The genes are TRBV5-1 and TRBJ2-5; D is undetermined. Germline V gene sequence: CDR1 SGHRS, CDR2 YFSETQ. Deletions cut 0 bases from V and 5 bases from J, with 5 bases between. The CDR3 totals 12 residues. The CDR3 protein is CASSLETETQYF. CDR3 nucleotide sequence: TGCGCCAGCAGCTTGGAAACCGAGACCCAGTACTTC.

The gene calls are TRBV2 and TRBJ1-6; D gene unclear. The length of the CDR3 is 14 residues. Trimming took 3 bases from V and 9 from J, leaving 12 bases between them. Germline CDR1 SNHLY, CDR2 FYNNEI. CDR3 region: CASSDYRGGSPLHF. CDR3 in DNA: TGTGCCAGCAGTGATTATCGGGGAGGTTCACCCCTCCACTTT. Combining the CDR3 with reference TRBV2 and TRBJ1-6 gives the whole variable domain EPEVTQTPSHQVTQMGQEVILRCVPISNHLYFYWYRQILGQKVEFLVSFYNNEISEKSEIFDDQFSVERPDGSNFTLKIRSTKLEDSAMYFCASSDYRGGSPLHFGNGTRLTVT.

The chain combines TRBV25-1 with TRBJ2-3; D is perhaps TRBD1 (6 bases). Germline lookup yields CDR1 MGHDK and CDR2 SYGVNS. V lost 5 bases and J 5 bases, leaving 14 bases between the germline ends. This CDR3 spans 14 amino acids. The CDR3 is CASSRRGEGDTQYF. CDR3 bases: TGTGCCAGCAGTCGCAGGGGCGAAGGAGATACGCAGTATTTT.

The genes are TRBV6-5 and TRBJ1-2; D is perhaps TRBD1 (5 bases). Trimming pared 2 bases from V and 8 bases from J, leaving 12 bases between. This CDR3 contains 13 residues. CDR1 and CDR2 from the germline V gene are MNHEY and SVGAGI. CDR3 loop: CASSYRRVGGYTF. DNA of the CDR3: TGTGCCAGCAGTTACCGCAGGGTAGGGGGCTACACCTTC.

This sequence joins TRBV5-1 and TRBJ2-3, with D possibly matching TRBD2 (5 bases). Trimming stripped 0 bases from V and 1 base from J, with 15 bases between. Germline CDR1 and CDR2: SGHRS and YFSETQ. The CDR3 loop spans 17 amino acids. The CDR3 reads CASSLGAGISRTDTQYF. The CDR3 nucleotides are TGCGCCAGCAGCTTGGGGGCCGGGATCTCGCGCACAGATACGCAGTATTTT.

This rearrangement joins TRBV21-1 to TRBJ2-7; the table's D call TRBD1 went unverified against the DNA. TRBV21-1 represents a pseudogene. The CDR3 sequence is 16 residues long. CDR3 nucleotides: TGTGCCAGCAGCAAAGCGCAGAGTATTTACAGGTACGAGCAGTACTTC. Amino acid sequence: CASSKAQSIYRYEQYF.

The chain has TRBV5-1 and TRBJ1-1; D gene uncertain. This CDR3 spans 11 amino acids. CDR1 and CDR2 (germline): SGHRS, YFSETQ. The ends were cut back, 3 bases at V and 8 bases at J, with 8 bases in the middle. CDR3 in DNA: TGCGCCAGCAGCTCAGCGAGCGAAGCTTTCTTT. Encoded protein: CASSSASEAFF.